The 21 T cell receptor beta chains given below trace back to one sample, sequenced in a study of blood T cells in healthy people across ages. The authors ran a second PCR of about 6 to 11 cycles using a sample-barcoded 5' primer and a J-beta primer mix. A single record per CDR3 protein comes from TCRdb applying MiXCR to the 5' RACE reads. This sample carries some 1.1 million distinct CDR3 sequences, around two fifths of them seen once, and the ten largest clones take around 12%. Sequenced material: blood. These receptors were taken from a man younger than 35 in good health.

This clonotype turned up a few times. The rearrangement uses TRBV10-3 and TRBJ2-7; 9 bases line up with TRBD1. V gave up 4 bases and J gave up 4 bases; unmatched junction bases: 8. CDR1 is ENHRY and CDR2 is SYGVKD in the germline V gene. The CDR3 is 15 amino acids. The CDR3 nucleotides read TGTGCCATCAGTGTGGGGGGACAGGGTAATTACGAGCAGTACTTC. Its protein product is CAISVGGQGNYEQYF.

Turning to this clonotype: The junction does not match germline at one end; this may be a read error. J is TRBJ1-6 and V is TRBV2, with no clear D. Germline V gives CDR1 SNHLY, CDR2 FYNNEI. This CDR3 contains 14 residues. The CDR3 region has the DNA TGTGCCAGCAGTGAACCCGGGGTTTATTCACCCCCCCACTTT. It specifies CASSEPGVYSPPHF.

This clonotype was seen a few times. The CDR3 DNA sequence: TGTGCCAGCAAGGTCCGGGACACCAATGAGGAGTACTTC. It specifies CASKVRDTNEEYF. The chain is built from TRBV27 and TRBJ2-4, with D possibly matching TRBD1 (6 bases). The CDR3 sequence is 13 residues long. Trimming removed 7 bases at V and 14 bases at J, with 21 bases between. Germline CDR1 and CDR2: MNHEY and SMNVEV (reference sequence).

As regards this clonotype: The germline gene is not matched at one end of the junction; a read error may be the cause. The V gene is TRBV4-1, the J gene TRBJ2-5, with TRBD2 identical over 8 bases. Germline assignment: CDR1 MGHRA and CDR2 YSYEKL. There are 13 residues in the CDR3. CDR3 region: CAGSQSGGETQYF. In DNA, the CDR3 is TGCGCCGGCAGCCAGAGCGGGGGAGAGACCCAGTACTTC.

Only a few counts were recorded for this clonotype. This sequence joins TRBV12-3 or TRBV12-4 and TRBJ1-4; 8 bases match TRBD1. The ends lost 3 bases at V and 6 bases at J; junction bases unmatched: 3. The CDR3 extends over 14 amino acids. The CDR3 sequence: CASSFDRGDEKLFF. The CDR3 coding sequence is TGTGCCAGCAGTTTCGACAGGGGCGATGAAAAACTGTTTTTT.

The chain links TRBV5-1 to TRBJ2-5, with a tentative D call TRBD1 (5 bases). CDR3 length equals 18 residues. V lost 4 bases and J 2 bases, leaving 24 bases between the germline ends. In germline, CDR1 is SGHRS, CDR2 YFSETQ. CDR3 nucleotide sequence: TGCGCCAGCAGCCGCGAACCCAATTTAGGGGTGAAACAAGAGACCCAGTACTTC. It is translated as CASSREPNLGVKQETQYF.

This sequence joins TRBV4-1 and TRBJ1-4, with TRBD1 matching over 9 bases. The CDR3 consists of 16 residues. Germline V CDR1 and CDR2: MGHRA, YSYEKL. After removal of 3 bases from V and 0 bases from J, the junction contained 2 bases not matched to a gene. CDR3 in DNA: TGCGCCAGCAGCCAGGGACAGGGATCAACTAATGAAAAACTGTTTTTT. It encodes CASSQGQGSTNEKLFF.

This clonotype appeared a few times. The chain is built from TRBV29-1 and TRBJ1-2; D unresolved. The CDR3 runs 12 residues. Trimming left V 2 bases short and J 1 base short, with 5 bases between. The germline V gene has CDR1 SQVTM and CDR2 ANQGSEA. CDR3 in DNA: TGCAGCGTTGAAAGGGATAACTATGGCTACACCTTC. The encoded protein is CSVERDNYGYTF. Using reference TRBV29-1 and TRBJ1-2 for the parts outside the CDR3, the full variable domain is SAVISQKPSRDICQRGTSLTIQCQVDSQVTMMFWYRQQPGQSLTLIATANQGSEATYESGFVIDKFPISRPNLTFSTLTVSNMSPEDSSIYLCSVERDNYGYTFGSGTRLTVV.

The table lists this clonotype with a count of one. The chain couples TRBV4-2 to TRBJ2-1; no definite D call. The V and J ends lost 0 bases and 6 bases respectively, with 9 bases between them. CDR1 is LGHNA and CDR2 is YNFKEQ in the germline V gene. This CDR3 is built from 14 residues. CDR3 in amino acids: CASSQDYGPNEQFF. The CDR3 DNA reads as TGTGCCAGCAGCCAAGATTACGGACCCAATGAGCAGTTCTTC.

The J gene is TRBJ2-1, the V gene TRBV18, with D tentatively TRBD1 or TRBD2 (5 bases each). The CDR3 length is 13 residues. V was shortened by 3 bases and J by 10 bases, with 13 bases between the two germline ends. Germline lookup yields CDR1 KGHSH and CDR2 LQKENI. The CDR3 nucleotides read TGTGCCAGCTCACCTGGGGACGCGGTCGAGCAGTTCTTC. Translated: CASSPGDAVEQFF.

The CDR3 spells CATSRATTGDYGYTF. The DNA for the CDR3 is TGTGCCACCAGCAGAGCTACTACAGGGGACTATGGCTACACCTTC. The chain links TRBV15 to TRBJ1-2; 7 nucleotides line up with TRBD1. The V gene's germline CDR1 is LNHNV and CDR2 YYDKDF (reference sequence). This CDR3 spans 15 amino acids. Germline trimming cut 1 base from V and 3 bases from J; bases unmatched to any gene: 5. Full variable domain (remainder filled in from reference TRBV15 and TRBJ1-2): DAMVIQNPRYQVTQFGKPVTLSCSQTLNHNVMYWYQQKSSQAPKLLFHYYDKDFNNEADTPDNFQSRRPNTSFCFLDIRSPGLGDTAMYLCATSRATTGDYGYTFGSGTRLTVV.

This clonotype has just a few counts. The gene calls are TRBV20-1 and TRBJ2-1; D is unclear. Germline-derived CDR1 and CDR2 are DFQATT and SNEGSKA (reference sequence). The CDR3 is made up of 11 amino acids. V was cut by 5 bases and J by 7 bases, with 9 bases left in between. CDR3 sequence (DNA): TGCAGTGCTGCCCTAGGGAATGAGCAGTTCTTC. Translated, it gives CSAALGNEQFF.

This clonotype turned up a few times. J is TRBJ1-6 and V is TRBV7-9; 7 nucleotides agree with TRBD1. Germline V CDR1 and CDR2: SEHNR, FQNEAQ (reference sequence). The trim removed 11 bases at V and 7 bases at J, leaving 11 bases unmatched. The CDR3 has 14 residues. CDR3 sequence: CACEQTGSNSPLHF. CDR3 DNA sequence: TGTGCCTGCGAACAGACAGGGTCCAATTCACCCCTCCACTTT.

The CDR3 DNA sequence: TGCAGTGTTAAGTCTAGCGGGGGACTCAATGAGCAGTTCTTC. Its translation is CSVKSSGGLNEQFF. This chain links TRBV20-1 with TRBJ2-1; 10 bases fit TRBD2. Germline assignment: CDR1 DFQATT and CDR2 SNEGSKA (reference sequence). The V gene end was trimmed by 7 bases and the J gene end by 6 bases; junction bases not matched to a gene: 9. There are 14 residues in the CDR3.

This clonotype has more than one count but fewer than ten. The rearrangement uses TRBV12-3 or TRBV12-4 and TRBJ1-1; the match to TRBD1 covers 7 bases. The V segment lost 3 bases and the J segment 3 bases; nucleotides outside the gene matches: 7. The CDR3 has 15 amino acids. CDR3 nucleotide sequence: TGTGCCAGCAGTTTTCGAGGGGGCTTGGACACTGAAGCTTTCTTT. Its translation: CASSFRGGLDTEAFF.

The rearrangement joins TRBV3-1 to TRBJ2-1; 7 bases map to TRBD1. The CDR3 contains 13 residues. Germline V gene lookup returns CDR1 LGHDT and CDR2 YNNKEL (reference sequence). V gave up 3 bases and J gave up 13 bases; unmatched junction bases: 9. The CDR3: CASSQDRTETQFF. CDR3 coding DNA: TGTGCCAGCAGCCAGGACAGGACAGAGACCCAGTTCTTC.

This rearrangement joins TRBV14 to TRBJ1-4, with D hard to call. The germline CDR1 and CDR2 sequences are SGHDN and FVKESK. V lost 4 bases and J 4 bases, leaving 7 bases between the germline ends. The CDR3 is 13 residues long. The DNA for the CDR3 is TGTGCCAGCAGCCGATCGGTTAATGAAAAACTGTTTTTT. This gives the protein CASSRSVNEKLFF.

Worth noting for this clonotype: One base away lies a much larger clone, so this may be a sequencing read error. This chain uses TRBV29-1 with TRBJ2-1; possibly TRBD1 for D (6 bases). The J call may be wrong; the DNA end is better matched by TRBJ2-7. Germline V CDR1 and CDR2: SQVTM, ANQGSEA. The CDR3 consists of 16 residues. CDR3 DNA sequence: TGCAGCGTTGAAGGCGACGCAGGGGCTCCTTACAATGAGCAGTACTTC. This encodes CSVEGDAGAPYNEQYF.

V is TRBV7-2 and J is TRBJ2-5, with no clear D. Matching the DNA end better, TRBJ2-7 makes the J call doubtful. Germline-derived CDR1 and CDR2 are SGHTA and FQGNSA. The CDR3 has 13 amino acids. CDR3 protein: CASSLVHPVEQYF. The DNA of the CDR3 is TGTGCCAGCAGCTTAGTACATCCGGTCGAGCAGTACTTC.

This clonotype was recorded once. The CDR3, as DNA: TGTGCCAGCAGTATCACAGGGGGATGGACTGAAGCTTTCTTT. This codes for CASSITGGWTEAFF. This sequence joins TRBV27 and TRBJ1-1; 8 nucleotides match TRBD1. CDR3 size: 14 residues. CDR1 and CDR2 (germline): MNHEY, SMNVEV (reference sequence). The V and J ends lost 5 bases and 5 bases, in that order; junction bases with no gene match: 7.

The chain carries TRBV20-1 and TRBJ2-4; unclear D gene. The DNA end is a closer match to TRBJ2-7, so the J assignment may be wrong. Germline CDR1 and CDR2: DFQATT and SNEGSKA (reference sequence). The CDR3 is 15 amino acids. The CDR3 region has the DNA TGCAGTGCCAATGCACAAAACAAGAACTCCTACGAGCAGTACTTC. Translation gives CSANAQNKNSYEQYF.